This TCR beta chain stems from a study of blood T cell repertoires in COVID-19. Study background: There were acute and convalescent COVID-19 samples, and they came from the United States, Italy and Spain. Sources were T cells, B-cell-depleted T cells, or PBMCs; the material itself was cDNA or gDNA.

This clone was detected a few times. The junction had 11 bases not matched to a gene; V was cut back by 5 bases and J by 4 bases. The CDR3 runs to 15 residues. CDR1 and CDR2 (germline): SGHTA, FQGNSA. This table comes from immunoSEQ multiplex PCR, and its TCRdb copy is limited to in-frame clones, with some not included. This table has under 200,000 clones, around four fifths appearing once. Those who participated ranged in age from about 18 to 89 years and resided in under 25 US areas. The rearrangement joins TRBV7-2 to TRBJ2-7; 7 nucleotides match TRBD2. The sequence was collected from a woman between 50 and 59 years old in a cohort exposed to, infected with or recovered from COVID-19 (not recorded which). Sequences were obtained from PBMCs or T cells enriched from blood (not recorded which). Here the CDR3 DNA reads TGTGCCAGCAGCCTATACCTGGGGGGAGGGTACGAGCAGTACTTC. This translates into CASSLYLGGGYEQYF.